One and the same sample provided the 3 T cell receptor beta chains below, sequenced in a study of T cell responses to AZD1222 COVID-19 vaccine. The method was immunoSEQ multiplex PCR; TCRdb's version includes in-frame clones alone and lacks a portion of them. This table holds 89,000 or so clones, 80% to 90% found once. The sequencing here drew on peripheral blood, taken on day 0 of AZD1222 vaccination. The receptor set was obtained from an adult in good health.

V gene TRBV6-5 combines with J gene TRBJ2-3, with D tentatively TRBD2 (6 bases). With 8 bases removed from V and 4 bases from J, the gap between germline ends came to 16 bases. The CDR3 runs 14 residues. The germline V gene encodes CDR1 MNHEY and CDR2 SVGAGI. The CDR3 DNA reads as TGTGCCAGCGTAGCGGTCAACGGGGCAGATACGCAGTATTTT. It yields the protein CASVAVNGADTQYF.

The CDR3 bases are TGTGCCAGCAGTTCGCGCGGGAAAGGTGGCTGGACCGGGGAGCTGTTTTTT. Translated: CASSSRGKGGWTGELFF. The chain joins TRBV6-2 or TRBV6-3 to TRBJ2-2; maybe TRBD2 (6 bases). Germline lookup yields CDR1 MNHEY and CDR2 SVGEGT. This CDR3 region has 17 residues. Trimming left V 4 bases short and J 5 bases short, with 20 bases between.

V is TRBV19 and J is TRBJ1-4; weak D call: TRBD1 (5 bases). This CDR3 has 16 residues. Trimming took 5 bases from V and 8 from J, leaving 21 bases between them. Germline CDR1 reads LNHDA; CDR2 reads SQIVND (reference sequence). The CDR3 protein is CASSSTSGRGGEKLFF. CDR3 DNA: TGTGCCAGTAGTTCGACTTCGGGGAGGGGAGGAGAAAAACTGTTTTTT.